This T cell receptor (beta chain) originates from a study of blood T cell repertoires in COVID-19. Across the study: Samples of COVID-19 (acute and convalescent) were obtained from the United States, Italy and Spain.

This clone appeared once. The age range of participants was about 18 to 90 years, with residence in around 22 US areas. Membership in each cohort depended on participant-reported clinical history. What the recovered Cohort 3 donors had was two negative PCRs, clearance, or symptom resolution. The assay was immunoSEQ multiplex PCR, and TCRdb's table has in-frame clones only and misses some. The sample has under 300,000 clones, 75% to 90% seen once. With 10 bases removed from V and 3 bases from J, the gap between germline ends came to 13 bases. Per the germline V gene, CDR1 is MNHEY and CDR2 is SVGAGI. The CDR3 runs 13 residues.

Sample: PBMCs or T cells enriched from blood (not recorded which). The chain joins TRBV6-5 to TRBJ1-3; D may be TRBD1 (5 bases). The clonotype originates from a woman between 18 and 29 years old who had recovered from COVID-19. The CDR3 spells CATESGGGNTIYF. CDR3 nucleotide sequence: TGTGCCACCGAATCGGGGGGTGGAAACACCATATATTTT.